The text below deals with one T cell receptor beta chain. Its target is not known. Trimming took off 4 bases at V and 6 bases at J, with 20 bases between the two ends. Per the germline V gene, CDR1 is SGHRS and CDR2 is YFSETQ. The CDR3 contains 17 residues. This entry belongs to a study of T cell responses to AZD1222 COVID-19 vaccine. The repertoire was sequenced with immunoSEQ multiplex PCR; TCRdb's copy has only in-frame clones and lacks some. The sample holds around 100,000 clones, 90% seen once. Study-wide findings and caveats: Reports say nearly half of spike-specific TCRs go after unmutated variant regions. Spike-specific TCR breadth and depth were elevated following two AZD1222 doses.

The chain links TRBV5-1 to TRBJ1-6, with TRBD1 as a possible D gene (6 bases). The sequence came from an adult in good health. This sample comprised peripheral blood, obtained on day 0 of AZD1222 vaccination. CDR3 protein: CASSGGQSNLGNSPLHF. The CDR3 nucleotides are TGCGCCAGCAGCGGAGGACAGAGTAATCTGGGTAATTCACCCCTCCACTTT.